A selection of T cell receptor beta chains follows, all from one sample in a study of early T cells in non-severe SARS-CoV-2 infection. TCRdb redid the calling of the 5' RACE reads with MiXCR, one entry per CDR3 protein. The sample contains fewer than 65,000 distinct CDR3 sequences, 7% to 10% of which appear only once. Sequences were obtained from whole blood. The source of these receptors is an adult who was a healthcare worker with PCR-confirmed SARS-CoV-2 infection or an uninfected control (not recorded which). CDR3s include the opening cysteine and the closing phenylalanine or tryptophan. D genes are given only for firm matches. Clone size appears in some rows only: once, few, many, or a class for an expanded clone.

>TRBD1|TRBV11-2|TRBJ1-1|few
TGTGCCAGCAGCCCAAGACAGGGGTTGAACACTGAAGCTTTCTTT
CASSPRQGLNTEAFF
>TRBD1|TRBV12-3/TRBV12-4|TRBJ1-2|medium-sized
TGTGCCAGCAGGCCGACAGGGACCCGCTACACCTTC
CASRPTGTRYTF
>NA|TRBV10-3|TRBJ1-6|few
TGTGCCATCAGGCAGGGTAATTCACCCCTCCACTTT
CAIRQGNSPLHF
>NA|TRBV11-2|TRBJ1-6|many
TGTGCCAGCAGCTCCAGGGGAGGTAATTCACCCCTCCACTTT
CASSSRGGNSPLHF
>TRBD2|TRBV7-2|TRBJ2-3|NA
TGTGCCAGCAGCCCCGGGGTAGCGGGAGGCACAGATACGCAGTATTTT
CASSPGVAGGTDTQYF
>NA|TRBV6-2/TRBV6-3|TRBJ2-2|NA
TGTGCCAGCAGTTTGAAAGCCGGGGAGCTGTTTTTT
CASSLKAGELFF
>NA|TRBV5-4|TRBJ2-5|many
TGTGCCAGCAGCTCAAGGGGACTTCAAGAGACCCAGTACTTC
CASSSRGLQETQYF
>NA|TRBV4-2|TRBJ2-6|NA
TGTGCCAGTAAGATGCGCGCGCTCTCTGGGGCCAACGTCCTGACTTTC
CASKMRALSGANVLTF
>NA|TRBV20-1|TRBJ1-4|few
TGCAGTGCTAGAGCGCCCGACGGGGAAAAACTGTTTTTT
CSARAPDGEKLFF
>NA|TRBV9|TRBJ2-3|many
TGTGCCAGCAGCGTAGCGGGGGCTACAGATACGCAGTATTTT
CASSVAGATDTQYF
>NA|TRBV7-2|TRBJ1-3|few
TGTGCCAGCAGCGGATGGGGGAGGCAGGGTATTATCTCTGGAAACACCATATATTTT
CASSGWGRQGIISGNTIYF
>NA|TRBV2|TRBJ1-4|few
TGTGCCAGCAGTTATAATGAAAAACTGTTTTTT
CASSYNEKLFF
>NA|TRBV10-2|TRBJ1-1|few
TGCGCCAGCAGTGGGGCCGGGGCCCGAGGTGGCACTGAAGCTTTCTTT
CASSGAGARGGTEAFF
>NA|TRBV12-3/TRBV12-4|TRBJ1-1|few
TGTGCCAGCAGTTTGGCCGGGGAGGTGGCTGAAGCTTTCTTT
CASSLAGEVAEAFF
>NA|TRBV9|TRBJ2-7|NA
TGTGCCAGCAGCGTAGCCCCGGATGGGTCCTACGAGCAGTACTTC
CASSVAPDGSYEQYF
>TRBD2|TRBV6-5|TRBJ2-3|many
TGTGCCAGCAGTTCGGCTAGCGGGGGGGCTACGCAGTATTTT
CASSSASGGATQYF
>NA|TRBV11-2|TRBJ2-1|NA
TGTGCCAGCAGCCATCTAAGGGGCTCCTACAATGAGCAGTTCTTC
CASSHLRGSYNEQFF
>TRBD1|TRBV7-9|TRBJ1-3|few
TGTGCCAGCAGAGGCCAGGGGGCCTTCTCAGGAAACACCATATATTTT
CASRGQGAFSGNTIYF
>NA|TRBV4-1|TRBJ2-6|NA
TGCGCCAGCAGCCCTGGGGGGCGCCCCTCTGGGGCCAACGTCCTGACTTTC
CASSPGGRPSGANVLTF
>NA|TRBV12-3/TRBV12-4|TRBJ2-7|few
TGTGCCAGCAGTTCCCTCTACGAGCAGTACTTC
CASSSLYEQYF
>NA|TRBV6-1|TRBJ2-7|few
TGTGCCAGCAGGAGCCGGGAGGAGCAGTACTTC
CASRSREEQYF
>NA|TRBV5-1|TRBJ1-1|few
TGCGCCAGCAGCTTGGGGCATGGAGGGAGTTCTAACACTGAAGCTTTCTTT
CASSLGHGGSSNTEAFF
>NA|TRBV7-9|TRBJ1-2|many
TGTGCCAGCAGCTTGTTCCGAGGGTCGGGTGAGGGCTACACCTTC
CASSLFRGSGEGYTF
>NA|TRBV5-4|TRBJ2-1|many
TGTGCCAGCAGCTTGTACAACGTAAGGGTTGAGGATGAGCAGTTCTTC
CASSLYNVRVEDEQFF
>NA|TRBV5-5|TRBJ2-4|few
TGTGCCAGCAGCTTGCCGGGAAAAAACATTCAGTACTTC
CASSLPGKNIQYF
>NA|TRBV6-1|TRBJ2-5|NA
TGTGCCAGCAGTGAAGAAATGGAAGAGACCCAGTACTTC
CASSEEMEETQYF